This entry features one T cell receptor beta chain sequence. Individuals aged about 18 to 89 years were recruited from around 22 US areas. Assignments of participants to cohorts depended upon their own reported clinical history. This specimen belongs to a study of blood T cell repertoires in COVID-19. Turning to the study itself: Samples taken during acute and convalescent COVID-19 were collected in the United States, Italy and Spain. The analysed material was cDNA or gDNA that came from T cells, B-cell-depleted T cells, or PBMCs.

CDR3 size: 15 residues. The V gene end was trimmed by 9 bases and the J gene end by 9 bases; junction bases not matched to a gene: 19. The germline V gene encodes CDR1 SNHLY and CDR2 FYNNEI. Repertoires were generated with immunoSEQ multiplex PCR, while TCRdb's copy carries only in-frame clones and drops some. The table includes hundreds of thousands of clones, roughly nine tenths detected once. This sequence joins TRBV2 and TRBJ2-5; 7 positions match TRBD1. Sequencing was performed on PBMCs or T cells enriched from blood (not recorded which). The sequence was obtained from a woman aged 18-29 years who had recovered from COVID-19. The CDR3 is CARENEGQSREAQYF. CDR3 coding DNA: TGTGCCAGGGAAAATGAGGGACAGTCAAGAGAAGCCCAGTACTTC.